This entry lists 9 T cell receptor beta chains sequenced from one sample in a study of early T cells in non-severe SARS-CoV-2 infection. TCRdb independently ran MiXCR on the 5' RACE reads; one entry per CDR3 protein. The sample contains tens of thousands of distinct CDR3 sequences, more than 9% of which appear only once. Material for sequencing was whole blood. These TCRs come from an adult who was a healthcare worker with PCR-confirmed SARS-CoV-2 infection or an uninfected control (not recorded which).

A few counts support this clonotype. The chain combines TRBV7-9 with TRBJ2-3, with 7 bases identical to TRBD1. The CDR3 runs to 15 residues. V shed 2 bases, J shed 1 base, and the junction held 3 bases outside the gene matches. Germline V gene sequence: CDR1 SEHNR, CDR2 FQNEAQ (reference sequence). The CDR3 sequence: CASSLRQGRTDTQYF. The DNA for the CDR3 is TGTGCCAGCAGCTTAAGACAGGGACGCACAGATACGCAGTATTTT.

This sequence joins TRBV12-3 or TRBV12-4 and TRBJ2-7; TRBD1 matches at 8 bases. V shed 6 bases, J shed 3 bases, and the junction held 7 bases outside the gene matches. This CDR3 is 14 amino acids long. The CDR3 nucleotides are TGTGCCAGCAGCCGTTCCGGACAGGGCTACGAGCAGTACTTC. Translating gives CASSRSGQGYEQYF.

This clonotype was detected a few times. The chain has TRBV15 and TRBJ2-7; D uncertain. The V gene lost 0 bases and the J gene lost 7 bases, with 7 bases spanning the gap. The CDR3 spans 12 residues. Germline assignment: CDR1 LNHNV and CDR2 YYDKDF (reference sequence). In DNA, the CDR3 is TGTGCCACCAGCAGAGACACGTGGGAGCAGTACTTC. This gives the protein CATSRDTWEQYF.

This clonotype was seen many times. The chain carries TRBV7-9 and TRBJ2-1; 7 nucleotides align to TRBD2. The V gene's germline CDR1 is SEHNR and CDR2 FQNEAQ (reference sequence). The CDR3 contains 14 residues. Trimming at V came to 1 base and at J to 9 bases, leaving 6 bases not matched to a gene. DNA of the CDR3: TGTGCCAGCAGCTTAGTATTAGGGAGGGGTGAGCAGTTCTTC. As protein: CASSLVLGRGEQFF.

CDR3: CASSLRDSLYATF. The CDR3 bases are TGCGCCAGCAGCCTCCGGGACAGCCTATACGCCACCTTC. V and J are TRBV5-1 and TRBJ1-2; 7 bases align to TRBD1. Germline V gene lookup returns CDR1 SGHRS and CDR2 YFSETQ. J lost 13 bases, V lost 4 bases, and 13 bases had no gene match. The CDR3 totals 13 residues.

This clonotype was detected only a few times. This chain joins TRBV30 and TRBJ2-5, with D unclear. The germline gives CDR1 GTSNPN, CDR2 SVGIG (reference sequence). V lost 0 bases to trimming and J lost 7 bases, with 18 bases between them. This CDR3 is built from 15 residues. The CDR3 loop reads CAWSVFSDPARTQYF. CDR3 DNA sequence: TGTGCCTGGAGTGTTTTTTCTGACCCTGCTCGGACCCAGTACTTC.

This clonotype was detected only a few times. J is TRBJ2-5 and V is TRBV7-9; TRBD1 aligns across 12 bases. V dropped 8 bases and J dropped 5; count of bases not matched to a gene: 9. The germline V gene encodes CDR1 SEHNR and CDR2 FQNEAQ (reference sequence). CDR3 size: 15 residues. The CDR3: CASLPGQGAMETQYF. Here the CDR3 DNA reads TGTGCCAGCCTCCCGGGACAGGGGGCGATGGAGACCCAGTACTTC.

The V call is TRBV30, the J call TRBJ1-1; D not certain. V was clipped by 4 bases and J by 3 bases, with 15 bases between them. Germline-derived CDR1 and CDR2 are GTSNPN and SVGIG (reference sequence). This CDR3 comprises 14 residues. The DNA for the CDR3 is TGTGCCTGGAAGGTCCCCCGCTTAGACACTGAAGCTTTCTTT. Translation: CAWKVPRLDTEAFF.

The table lists this clonotype with many counts. The chain uses TRBV6-1 and TRBJ2-1; 7 nucleotides align to TRBD1. Germline V gene sequence: CDR1 MNHNS, CDR2 SASEGT. The CDR3 loop spans 14 amino acids. With 5 bases clipped from V and 4 bases from J, the junction kept 5 bases outside the gene matches. CDR3 residues: CASSHGTVYNEQFF. For the CDR3, the DNA is TGTGCCAGCAGTCACGGGACAGTATACAATGAGCAGTTCTTC.